This TCR beta chain derives from a study of blood T cell repertoires in COVID-19. Study-wide context: Donors in the United States, Italy and Spain gave samples during acute or convalescent COVID-19. Sample material is recorded as cDNA or gDNA derived from T cells, B-cell-depleted T cells, or PBMCs.

Under the authors' procedure: It was from reference gene primer amplification that nucleated cell counts were estimated. Libraries were prepared by immunoSEQ multiplex PCR; TCRdb keeps only in-frame clonotypes and omits some of them. The V and J calls and clone size are taken from that table; D and trimming were inferred from the DNA. The sample lists roughly 130,000 clones; about 86% were seen once. The sequence was obtained from a woman older than 75 with acute or convalescent COVID-19. Sequenced sample: peripheral blood.

The CDR3 region has the DNA TGTGCCAGCTCACCACCCACCTACAATGAGCAGTTCTTC. Amino acids: CASSPPTYNEQFF. The chain recombines TRBV18 with TRBJ2-1; D uncertain. The V and J ends lost 0 bases and 2 bases respectively, with 2 bases between them. In germline, CDR1 is KGHSH, CDR2 LQKENI. This CDR3 has 13 amino acids.